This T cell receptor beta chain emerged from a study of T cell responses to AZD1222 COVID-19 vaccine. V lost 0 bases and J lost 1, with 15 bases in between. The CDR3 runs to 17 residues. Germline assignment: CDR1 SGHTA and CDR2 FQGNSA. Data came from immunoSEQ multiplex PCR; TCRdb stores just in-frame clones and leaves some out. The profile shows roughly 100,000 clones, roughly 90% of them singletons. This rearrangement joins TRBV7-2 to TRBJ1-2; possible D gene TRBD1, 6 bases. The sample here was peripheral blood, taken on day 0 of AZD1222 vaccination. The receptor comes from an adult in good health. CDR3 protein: CASSLANRGGNNYGYTF. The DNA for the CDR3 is TGTGCCAGCAGCTTAGCAAATAGGGGGGGGAATAACTATGGCTACACCTTC.